This T cell receptor (beta chain) came from a study of T cell responses to AZD1222 COVID-19 vaccine. Overall study context: Second-dose schedules of about 4 or about 12 weeks were combined.

CDR3 size: 11 residues. The V and J ends lost 8 bases and 1 base respectively, with 5 bases between them. The germline gives CDR1 LNHDA, CDR2 SQIVND (reference sequence). The method was immunoSEQ multiplex PCR; TCRdb's version includes in-frame clones alone and lacks a portion of them. The top ten hold roughly 5% of the sample, which has under 150,000 clones, just under 95% seen once. Sequenced material: peripheral blood, taken on day 0 of AZD1222 vaccination. The rearrangement links TRBV19 to TRBJ1-2; no reliable D call. This TCR came from an adult in good health. The CDR3 sequence: CASGINYGYTF. CDR3 nucleotides: TGTGCCAGTGGGATTAACTATGGCTACACCTTC.